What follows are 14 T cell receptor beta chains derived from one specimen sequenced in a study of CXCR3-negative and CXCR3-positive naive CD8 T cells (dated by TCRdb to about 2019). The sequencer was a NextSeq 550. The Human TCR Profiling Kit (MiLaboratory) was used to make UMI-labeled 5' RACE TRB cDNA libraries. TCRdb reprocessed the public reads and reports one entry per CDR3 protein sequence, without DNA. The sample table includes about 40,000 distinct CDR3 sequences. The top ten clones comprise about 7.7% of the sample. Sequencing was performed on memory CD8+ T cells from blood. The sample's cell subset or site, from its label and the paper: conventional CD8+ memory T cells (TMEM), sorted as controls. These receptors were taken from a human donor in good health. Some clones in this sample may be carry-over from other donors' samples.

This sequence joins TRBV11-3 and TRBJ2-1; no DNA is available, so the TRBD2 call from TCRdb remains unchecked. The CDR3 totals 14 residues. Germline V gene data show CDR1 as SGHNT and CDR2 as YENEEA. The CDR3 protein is CASSSGLAGDEQFF. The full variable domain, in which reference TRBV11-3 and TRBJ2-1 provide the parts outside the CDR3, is EAGVVQSPRYKIIEKKQPVAFWCNPISGHNTLYWYLQNLGQGPELLIRYENEEAVDDSQLPKDRFSAERLKGVDSTLKIQPAELGDSAVYLCASSSGLAGDEQFFGPGTRLTVL.

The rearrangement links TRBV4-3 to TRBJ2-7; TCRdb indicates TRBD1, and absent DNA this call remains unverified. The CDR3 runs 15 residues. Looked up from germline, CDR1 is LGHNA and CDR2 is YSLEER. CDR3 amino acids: CASSQRSRDSLEQYF.

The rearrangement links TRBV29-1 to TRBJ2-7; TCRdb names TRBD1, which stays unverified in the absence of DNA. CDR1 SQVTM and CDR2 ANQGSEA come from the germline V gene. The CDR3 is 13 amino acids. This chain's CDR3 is CSVDQGEGYEQYF.

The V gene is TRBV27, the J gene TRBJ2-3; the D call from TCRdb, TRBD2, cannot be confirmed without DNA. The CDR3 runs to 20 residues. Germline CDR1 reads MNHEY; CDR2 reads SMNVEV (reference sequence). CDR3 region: CASSLGLAGPYVYSTDTQYF.

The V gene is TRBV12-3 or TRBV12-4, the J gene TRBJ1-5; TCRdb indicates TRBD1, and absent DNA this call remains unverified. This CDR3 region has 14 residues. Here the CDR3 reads CASSTGQGNQPQHF.

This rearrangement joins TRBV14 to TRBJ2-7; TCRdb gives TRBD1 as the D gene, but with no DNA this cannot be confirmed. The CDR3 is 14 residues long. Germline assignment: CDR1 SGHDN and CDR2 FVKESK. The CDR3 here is CASGKTGGPYEQYF.

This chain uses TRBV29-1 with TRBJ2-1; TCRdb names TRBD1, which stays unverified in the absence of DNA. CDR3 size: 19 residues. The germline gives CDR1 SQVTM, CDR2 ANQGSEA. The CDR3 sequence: CSVYVQGQGPMLNYNEQFF.

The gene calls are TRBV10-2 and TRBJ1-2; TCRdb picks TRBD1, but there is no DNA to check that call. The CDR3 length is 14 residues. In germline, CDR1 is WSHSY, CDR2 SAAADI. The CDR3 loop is CASSIGGSNYGYTF.

The CDR3 is CASGKGIEAFF. The chain carries TRBV4-1 and TRBJ1-1. Germline CDR1 is MGHRA and CDR2 is YSYEKL. This CDR3 region has 11 residues.

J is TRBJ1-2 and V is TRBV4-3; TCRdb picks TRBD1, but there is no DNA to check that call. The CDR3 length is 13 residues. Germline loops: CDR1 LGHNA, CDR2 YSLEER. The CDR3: CASSQDDSYGYTF.

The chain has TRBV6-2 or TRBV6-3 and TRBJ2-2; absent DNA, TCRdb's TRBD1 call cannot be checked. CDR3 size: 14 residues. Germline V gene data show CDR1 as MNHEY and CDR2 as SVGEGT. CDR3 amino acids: CASSSATGPGELFF.

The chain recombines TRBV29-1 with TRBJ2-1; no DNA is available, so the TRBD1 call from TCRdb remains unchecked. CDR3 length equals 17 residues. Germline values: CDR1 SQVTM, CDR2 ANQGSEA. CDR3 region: CSVEDYPGGSSYNEQFF.

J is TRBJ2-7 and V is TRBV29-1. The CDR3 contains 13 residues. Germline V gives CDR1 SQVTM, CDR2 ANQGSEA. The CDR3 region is CSVESDTAYEQYF.

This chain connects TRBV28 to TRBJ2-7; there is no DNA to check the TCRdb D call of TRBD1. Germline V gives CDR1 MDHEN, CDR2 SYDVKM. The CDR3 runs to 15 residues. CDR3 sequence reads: CASSLGQSLTYEQYF.